This is a list of T cell receptor beta chains from one sample in a study of blood T cell repertoires in COVID-19. The method was immunoSEQ multiplex PCR; TCRdb's version includes in-frame clones alone and lacks a portion of them. The sample has approximately 210,000 clones, 70% to 90% seen once. Sequenced sample: PBMCs or T cells enriched from blood (not recorded which). These receptors all come from a young woman who had recovered from COVID-19. Each CDR3 is given with its conserved first and last residue. Fields, in order: clone size, D gene, J gene, V gene, CDR3 protein, CDR3 DNA. The D gene is left open where the match is weak. Only part of the rows carry a size: once, few, many, or a class if the clone is expanded.

size: -
D: -
J: TRBJ1-6
V: TRBV11-2
CDR3: CASSLDQGGGDSPLHF
DNA: TGTGCCAGCAGCTTAGATCAGGGCGGGGGAGATTCACCCCTCCACTTT

size: once
D: -
J: TRBJ2-5
V: TRBV10-2
CDR3: CASSARGMGGLVETQYF
DNA: TGCGCCAGCAGTGCCCGGGGGATGGGGGGGCTAGTCGAGACCCAGTACTTC

size: -
D: -
J: TRBJ1-5
V: TRBV12-3/TRBV12-4
CDR3: CASRQGGGQPQHF
DNA: TGTGCCAGCAGACAGGGTGGGGGCCAGCCCCAGCATTTT

size: -
D: -
J: TRBJ2-5
V: TRBV7-6
CDR3: CASSLTGGGETQYF
DNA: TGTGCCAGCAGCCTGACAGGCGGCGGAGAGACCCAGTACTTC

size: -
D: -
J: TRBJ1-1
V: TRBV30
CDR3: CAWKPREEHTEAFF
DNA: TGTGCCTGGAAACCCAGGGAAGAGCACACTGAAGCTTTCTTT

size: -
D: TRBD2
J: TRBJ2-1
V: TRBV5-1
CDR3: CASSQTSGGNNEQFF
DNA: TGCGCCAGCAGCCAGACTAGCGGGGGAAACAATGAGCAGTTCTTC

size: -
D: -
J: TRBJ2-3
V: TRBV28
CDR3: CASSLRGPSTDTQYF
DNA: TGTGCCAGCAGTTTGCGGGGGCCAAGCACAGATACGCAGTATTTT

size: -
D: -
J: TRBJ1-6
V: TRBV28
CDR3: CASSFGGWSDNSPLHF
DNA: TGTGCCAGCAGTTTCGGGGGTTGGTCCGATAATTCACCCCTCCACTTT

size: -
D: -
J: TRBJ1-2
V: TRBV5-1
CDR3: CASSPRGLNRDGYTF
DNA: TGCGCCAGCAGCCCGAGGGGACTAAACCGGGATGGCTACACCTTC

size: -
D: -
J: TRBJ2-7
V: TRBV20-1
CDR3: CSATRGYEQYF
DNA: TGCAGTGCTACCAGGGGCTACGAGCAGTACTTC

size: once
D: -
J: TRBJ1-1
V: TRBV4-2
CDR3: CASSQDPQGGYSEAFF
DNA: TGTGCCAGCAGCCAAGATCCACAGGGCGGATATTCTGAAGCTTTCTTT

size: once
D: -
J: TRBJ1-6
V: TRBV7-9
CDR3: CASSLAGGGDSPLHF
DNA: TGTGCCAGCAGCTTAGCTGGGGGGGGAGATTCACCCCTCCACTTT

size: -
D: -
J: TRBJ2-1
V: TRBV21-1
CDR3: CASSKPKTSRIYNEQFF
DNA: TGTGCCAGCAGCAAGCCCAAGACTAGCCGGATATACAATGAGCAGTTCTTC

size: -
D: -
J: TRBJ1-1
V: TRBV5-1
CDR3: CASSLESGRAFF
DNA: TGCGCCAGCAGCTTGGAATCAGGGAGGGCTTTCTTT

size: -
D: -
J: TRBJ1-1
V: TRBV5-1
CDR3: CASSLGEGRAEAFF
DNA: TGCGCCAGCAGCTTGGGAGAAGGGCGGGCTGAAGCTTTCTTT

size: -
D: TRBD1
J: TRBJ1-3
V: TRBV29-1
CDR3: CSAAWTGTGNTIYF
DNA: TGCAGCGCCGCCTGGACAGGGACTGGAAACACCATATATTTT

size: -
D: -
J: TRBJ2-1
V: TRBV2
CDR3: CASRLTEWDEQFF
DNA: TGTGCCAGCAGGCTGACAGAGTGGGATGAGCAGTTCTTC

size: -
D: TRBD1
J: TRBJ1-1
V: TRBV7-9
CDR3: CASSSQGARTEAFF
DNA: TGTGCCAGCAGCTCACAGGGGGCAAGGACTGAAGCTTTCTTT

size: -
D: TRBD1
J: TRBJ2-7
V: TRBV29-1
CDR3: CSARGGLSYEQYF
DNA: TGCAGCGCGAGAGGGGGCCTATCCTACGAGCAGTACTTC

size: -
D: TRBD1
J: TRBJ1-2
V: TRBV27
CDR3: CASRLTGGDYGYTF
DNA: TGTGCCAGCAGGCTGACAGGGGGCGACTATGGCTACACCTTC

size: -
D: -
J: TRBJ1-1
V: TRBV7-3
CDR3: CASSQLSDTEAFF
DNA: TGTGCCAGCAGCCAGCTTAGCGACACTGAAGCTTTCTTT

size: -
D: -
J: TRBJ1-6
V: TRBV28
CDR3: CASSFFMGANSPLHF
DNA: TGTGCCAGCAGTTTTTTCATGGGGGCAAATTCACCCCTCCACTTT

size: -
D: -
J: TRBJ2-2
V: TRBV19
CDR3: CASSILTNTGELFF
DNA: TGTGCCAGTAGTATACTGACTAACACCGGGGAGCTGTTTTTT

size: -
D: -
J: TRBJ1-2
V: TRBV4-1
CDR3: CASSQGILGDSHGYTF
DNA: TGCGCCAGCAGCCAAGGGATCTTAGGGGATTCGCATGGCTACACCTTC

size: once
D: -
J: TRBJ2-7
V: TRBV28
CDR3: CASSFSPDLTRPYEQYF
DNA: TGTGCCAGCAGTTTCTCCCCCGACCTAACTAGGCCCTACGAGCAGTACTTC

size: -
D: -
J: TRBJ1-6
V: TRBV5-1
CDR3: CASNPDTYGDSPLHF
DNA: TGCGCCAGCAACCCAGACACTTACGGGGATTCACCCCTCCACTTT

size: -
D: TRBD2
J: TRBJ2-1
V: TRBV4-1
CDR3: CASSQAGGDNEQFF
DNA: TGCGCCAGCAGCCAGGCGGGAGGTGACAATGAGCAGTTCTTC

size: few
D: TRBD1
J: TRBJ2-7
V: TRBV29-1
CDR3: CSVLDRDPYEQYF
DNA: TGCAGCGTCCTGGACAGGGATCCCTACGAGCAGTACTTC

size: few
D: -
J: TRBJ2-2
V: TRBV6-5
CDR3: CAGGGGPDTGELFF
DNA: TGTGCCGGGGGCGGGGGACCGGACACCGGGGAGCTGTTTTTT

size: -
D: TRBD1
J: TRBJ1-1
V: TRBV12-5
CDR3: CASGLRTGSQDQRNTEAFF
DNA: TGTGCTAGTGGTCTCCGGACAGGAAGCCAAGACCAGCGGAACACTGAAGCTTTCTTT

size: few
D: TRBD1
J: TRBJ1-4
V: TRBV7-2
CDR3: CASSSEIGGGDRAKELFF
DNA: TGTGCCAGCAGCTCCGAAATTGGAGGTGGGGACAGGGCCAAGGAACTGTTTTTT

size: -
D: -
J: TRBJ2-7
V: TRBV2
CDR3: CASSEGQSPSYEQYF
DNA: TGTGCCAGCAGTGAAGGACAGTCACCCTCCTACGAGCAGTACTTC

size: -
D: -
J: TRBJ1-1
V: TRBV4-2
CDR3: CASSLTENTEAFF
DNA: TGTGCCAGCAGCTTGACAGAGAACACTGAAGCTTTCTTT

size: -
D: TRBD1
J: TRBJ1-6
V: TRBV27
CDR3: CASSGGQGARISPLHF
DNA: TGTGCCAGCAGTGGGGGACAGGGGGCGCGGATTTCACCCCTCCACTTT

size: -
D: -
J: TRBJ1-4
V: TRBV28
CDR3: CASSTDRNEKLFF
DNA: TGTGCCAGCAGTACAGACAGGAATGAAAAACTGTTTTTT

size: -
D: TRBD2
J: TRBJ2-3
V: TRBV4-1
CDR3: CASSHRFAGESTDTQYF
DNA: TGCGCCAGCAGCCACAGGTTCGCGGGGGAATCCACAGATACGCAGTATTTT

size: -
D: TRBD2
J: TRBJ2-7
V: TRBV7-6
CDR3: CASSLDPSGVNHEQYF
DNA: TGTGCCAGCAGCTTAGATCCGAGCGGGGTAAACCACGAGCAGTACTTC

size: -
D: -
J: TRBJ2-1
V: TRBV12-3/TRBV12-4
CDR3: CASRSVHEQFF
DNA: TGTGCCAGCAGATCGGTCCATGAGCAGTTCTTC

size: -
D: TRBD1
J: TRBJ2-7
V: TRBV6-5
CDR3: CASSYTQGAYEQYF
DNA: TGTGCCAGCAGTTACACGCAGGGGGCCTACGAGCAGTACTTC

size: -
D: -
J: TRBJ2-1
V: TRBV6-4
CDR3: CASSEDTYNEQFF
DNA: TGTGCCAGCAGTGAGGACACCTACAATGAGCAGTTCTTC

size: -
D: -
J: TRBJ1-5
V: TRBV30
CDR3: CAWSQPLEGDGNQPQHF
DNA: TGTGCCTGGAGCCAACCGTTGGAGGGCGACGGCAATCAGCCCCAGCATTTT

size: -
D: TRBD2
J: TRBJ2-1
V: TRBV24-1
CDR3: CATSDPPSGANEQFF
DNA: TGTGCCACCAGTGACCCCCCGAGCGGGGCAAATGAGCAGTTCTTC